These 8 T cell receptor beta chains originate from one sample sequenced in a study of T cell changes during pregnancy in multiple sclerosis (dated by TCRdb to 2018 to 2020). The library was obtained by the immunoSEQ multiplex PCR assay. TCRdb took this table from immuneACCESS and kept in-frame rearrangements with V and J called. Such tables lack part of the clones; where checked against another copy, unresolved V genes explain under half of the gap, and the rest is unexplained. The sample table lists over 25,000 clones, about nine tenths of them with a count of one. The top ten constitute around 10% of the sample. The sequences come from CD8+ T cells from peripheral blood mononuclear cells, collected in the third trimester of pregnancy. The receptors stem from a female donor with multiple sclerosis, enrolled in a pregnancy study.

The chain carries TRBV19 and TRBJ2-7; D is possibly TRBD1 (6 bases). Germline assignment: CDR1 LNHDA and CDR2 SQIVND (reference sequence). Trimming removed 3 bases from V and 7 bases from J, with 19 bases in between. The CDR3 is made up of 15 amino acids. CDR3 residues: CASSIPGVGATEQYF. The CDR3 DNA follows: TGTGCCAGTAGTATCCCCGGTGTGGGGGCTACGGAGCAGTACTTC.

The gene calls are TRBV5-1 and TRBJ2-2; weak D call: TRBD2 (6 bases). The V gene's germline CDR1 is SGHRS and CDR2 YFSETQ. The CDR3 length is 15 residues. V dropped 6 bases and J dropped 0 bases, with 12 bases sitting between them. This CDR3 is CASTSSDTNTGELFF. In DNA, the CDR3 is TGCGCCAGCACCTCTAGCGATACGAACACCGGGGAGCTGTTTTTT.

The rearrangement joins TRBV7-9 to TRBJ2-1, with D possibly being TRBD2 (5 bases). The CDR3 sequence is 12 residues long. From germline, CDR1 is SEHNR and CDR2 FQNEAQ (reference sequence). Trimming took off 2 bases at V and 12 bases at J, with 11 bases between the two ends. CDR3 region: CASSLSWEWQFF. In nucleotides, the CDR3 is TGTGCCAGCAGCTTAAGTTGGGAGTGGCAGTTCTTC.

This clone was seen a few times. The chain carries TRBV9 and TRBJ1-1; 9 bases fit TRBD1. This CDR3 is 15 amino acids long. V lost 4 bases and J lost 5; bases outside the gene matches: 9. Germline V CDR1 and CDR2: SGDLS, YYNGEE. DNA for the CDR3: TGTGCCAGCAGCCTCCCGGGACAGGGTCGGACTGAAGCTTTCTTT. Translation: CASSLPGQGRTEAFF.

V usage is TRBV27 and J usage is TRBJ1-1; no clear D gene. The V gene's germline CDR1 is MNHEY and CDR2 SMNVEV (reference sequence). Trimming took 1 base from V and 8 from J, leaving 14 bases between them. This CDR3 has 14 residues. The CDR3 DNA is TGTGCCAGCAGTTTATTTCGGGCGGGCTCCGAAGCTTTCTTT. Protein product: CASSLFRAGSEAFF.

As DNA, the CDR3 is TGCGCCAGCGGCAATAGCGGGATTGAGAGGCAGTTCTTC. Its protein is CASGNSGIERQFF. The rearrangement uses TRBV10-2 and TRBJ2-1, with 8 bases that match TRBD2. V gave up 8 bases and J gave up 12 bases; unmatched junction bases: 12. Germline V gives CDR1 WSHSY, CDR2 SAAADI. The CDR3 totals 13 residues.

The chain couples TRBV30 to TRBJ2-7; 15 nucleotides line up with TRBD2. With 3 bases clipped from V and 3 bases from J, the junction kept 21 bases outside the gene matches. This CDR3 spans 21 amino acids. Germline loops: CDR1 GTSNPN, CDR2 SVGIG (reference sequence). The chain's CDR3 is CAWRKLAGLAGGPGISYEQYF. CDR3 nucleotides: TGTGCCTGGAGGAAGCTCGCCGGACTAGCGGGAGGGCCGGGGATAAGCTACGAGCAGTACTTC.

The CDR3 DNA reads TGTGCCAGCAGCATGACGCCGGGACTAGCCTCCTACGAGCAGTACTTC. Protein: CASSMTPGLASYEQYF. The genes are TRBV11-2 and TRBJ2-7, with 9 bases lining up with TRBD2. The V gene's germline CDR1 is SGHAT and CDR2 FQNNGV. The CDR3 is 16 amino acids. The junction had 8 bases not matched to a gene; V was cut back by 5 bases and J by 0 bases.